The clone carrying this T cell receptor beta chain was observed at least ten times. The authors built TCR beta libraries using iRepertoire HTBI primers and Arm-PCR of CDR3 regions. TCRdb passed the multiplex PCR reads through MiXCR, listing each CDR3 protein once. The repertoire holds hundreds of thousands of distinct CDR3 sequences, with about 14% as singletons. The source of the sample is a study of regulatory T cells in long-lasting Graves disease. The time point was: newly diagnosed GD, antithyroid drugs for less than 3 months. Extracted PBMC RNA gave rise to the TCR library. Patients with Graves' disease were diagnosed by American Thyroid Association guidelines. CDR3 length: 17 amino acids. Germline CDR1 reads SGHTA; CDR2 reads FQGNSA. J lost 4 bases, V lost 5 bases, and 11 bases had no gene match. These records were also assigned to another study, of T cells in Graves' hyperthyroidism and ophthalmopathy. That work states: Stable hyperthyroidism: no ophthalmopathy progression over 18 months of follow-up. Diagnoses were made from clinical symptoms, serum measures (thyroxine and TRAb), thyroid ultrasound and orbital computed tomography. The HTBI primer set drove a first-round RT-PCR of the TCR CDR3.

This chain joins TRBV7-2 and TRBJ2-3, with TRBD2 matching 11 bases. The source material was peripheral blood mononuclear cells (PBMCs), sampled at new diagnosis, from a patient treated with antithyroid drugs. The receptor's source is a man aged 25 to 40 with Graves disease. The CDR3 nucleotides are TGTGCCAGCAGCCCTCGACTAGCGGGATATGGGTCAGATACGCAGTATTTT. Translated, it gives CASSPRLAGYGSDTQYF.